These 17 T cell receptor beta chains originate from one sample sequenced in a study of vaccination effects on CD4 cells after COVID-19. Sequencing was performed with immunoSEQ multiplex PCR; in TCRdb, only in-frame clones are kept and a portion is missing. The repertoire includes about 61,000 clones, roughly 79% of them detected once, and more than 2% sits in the top ten. Antigen specificity for these receptors is unknown. Peptide-pool stimulation followed by sequencing identified expanded antigen-specific CD4+ clonotypes in the ViraFEST assay. Between days 10 and 11 of culture, CD4+ T cells were separated out. The sequences come from CD4+ T cells from PBMCs cultured with HCoV-229E spike peptides, collected before COVID-19 vaccination. The receptors shown here come from a human donor who received a COVID-19 vaccine.

The chain joins TRBV19 to TRBJ1-2; TRBD1 agrees at 11 bases. The CDR3 loop spans 16 amino acids. V lost 4 bases and J lost 2; bases outside the gene matches: 6. Germline-derived CDR1 and CDR2 are LNHDA and SQIVND (reference sequence). For the CDR3, the DNA is TGTGCCAGTAGTACGCCCGGGACAGGGGGGAACTATGGCTACACCTTC. Protein sequence: CASSTPGTGGNYGYTF.

The chain recombines TRBV7-3 with TRBJ2-2; D might be TRBD1 (5 bases). The CDR3 consists of 14 residues. CDR1 is SGHTA and CDR2 is FQGTGA in the germline V gene. The ends were cut back, 5 bases at V and 8 bases at J, with 15 bases in the middle. The CDR3 spells CASSPSSSGGELFF. As DNA, the CDR3 is TGTGCCAGCAGCCCAAGTAGCTCAGGGGGGGAGCTGTTTTTT.

This chain connects TRBV18 to TRBJ2-1, with D tentatively TRBD1 (6 bases). The V end lost 3 bases, the J end lost 4 bases, and 13 bases lay between the germline ends. Germline loops: CDR1 KGHSH, CDR2 LQKENI. CDR3 length equals 15 residues. The CDR3 coding sequence is TGTGCCAGCTCACCCTTCCGGGACATATACAATGAGCAGTTCTTC. It translates to CASSPFRDIYNEQFF.

The chain employs TRBV3-1 (or the pseudogene TRBV3-2) and TRBJ1-2, with 8 bases that match TRBD1. Germline CDR1 LGHDT, CDR2 YNNKEL (reference sequence). Trimming cost V 1 base and J 3 bases; bases outside gene matches: 4. There are 15 residues in the CDR3. The CDR3 DNA reads TGTGCCAGCAGCCAAGGACAGGGACAGGACTATGGCTACACCTTC. This translates into CASSQGQGQDYGYTF.

V and J are TRBV29-1 and TRBJ1-2; unclear D gene. The CDR3 is 13 amino acids. The germline V gene has CDR1 SQVTM and CDR2 ANQGSEA. V was pared by 2 bases and J by 4 bases, with 11 bases between. The CDR3 loop reads CSVEWQASYGYTF. CDR3 sequence (DNA): TGCAGCGTTGAATGGCAGGCTAGCTATGGCTACACCTTC.

The rearrangement uses TRBV10-1 and TRBJ2-1, with 7 bases matching TRBD2. The CDR3 spans 14 residues. Per germline, CDR1 WNHNN and CDR2 SYGVQD (reference sequence). The ends lost 9 bases at V and 2 bases at J; junction bases unmatched: 7. This chain's CDR3 is CARCRRGAYNEQFF. The CDR3 DNA reads as TGCGCCAGATGCCGTCGGGGGGCCTACAATGAGCAGTTCTTC.

This clone appeared a few times. The chain carries TRBV7-2 and TRBJ2-1; 7 nucleotides align to TRBD2. Trimming at V came to 4 bases and at J to 7 bases, leaving 10 bases not matched to a gene. The CDR3 spans 15 residues. CDR1 is SGHTA, CDR2 FQGNSA, per germline. Written as DNA, the CDR3 is TGTGCCAGCAGCTCGGTGGGCGGGGGTGGTAATGAGCAGTTCTTC. Protein: CASSSVGGGGNEQFF. The full variable domain, rest sourced from reference TRBV7-2 and TRBJ2-1, is GAGVSQSPSNKVTEKGKDVELRCDPISGHTALYWYRQSLGQGLEFLIYFQGNSAPDKSGLPSDRFSAERTGGSVSTLTIQRTQQEDSAVYLCASSSVGGGGNEQFFGPGTRLTVL.

This chain joins TRBV10-2 and TRBJ1-6; D is ambiguous. Germline assignment: CDR1 WSHSY and CDR2 SAAADI. Trimming took 5 bases from V and 10 from J, leaving 15 bases between them. The CDR3 is 14 amino acids. CDR3 in amino acids: CASSHVLEKSPLHF. As DNA, the CDR3 is TGCGCCAGCAGTCATGTCCTAGAGAAGTCACCCCTCCACTTT.

The gene calls are TRBV4-3 and TRBJ2-1, with D perhaps TRBD2 (6 bases). CDR3 length: 14 residues. Germline V gives CDR1 LGHNA, CDR2 YSLEER. Trimming stripped 3 bases from V and 3 bases from J, with 9 bases between. The CDR3 protein is CASSQFSGYNEQFF. In nucleotides, the CDR3 is TGCGCCAGCAGCCAGTTTAGCGGCTACAATGAGCAGTTCTTC.

The genes are TRBV27 and TRBJ2-7; possibly TRBD1 for D (6 bases). Germline lookup yields CDR1 MNHEY and CDR2 SMNVEV (reference sequence). V gave up 5 bases and J gave up 0 bases, with 11 bases separating them. The CDR3 totals 14 residues. CDR3 DNA: TGTGCCAGCAGTCCGCGGACAGACTCCTACGAGCAGTACGTC. It encodes CASSPRTDSYEQYV.

This clone was observed a single time. This chain connects TRBV21-1 to TRBJ2-7; the D call TRBD2 from the table was never checked on the DNA. TRBV21-1 is given as a pseudogene. The CDR3 extends over 13 amino acids. CDR3 sequence (DNA): TGTGCCGGCCGGGGACTAGCGCCTTACGAGCAGTACGTC. The encoded protein is CAGRGLAPYEQYV.

This chain uses TRBV7-9 with TRBJ2-1; D perhaps matches TRBD1 (6 bases). This CDR3 is 12 amino acids long. V was shortened by 5 bases and J by 8 bases, with 10 bases between the two germline ends. Germline assignment: CDR1 SEHNR and CDR2 FQNEAQ (reference sequence). The CDR3 here is CASSQQGHEQFF. The DNA for the CDR3 is TGTGCCAGCAGCCAACAGGGTCATGAGCAGTTCTTC.

V usage is TRBV2 and J usage is TRBJ2-5, with 7 bases matching TRBD1. The CDR3 loop spans 14 amino acids. Trimming removed 6 bases from V and 1 base from J; junction bases left unmatched: 5. CDR1 is SNHLY, CDR2 FYNNEI, per germline. The CDR3 sequence: CASRGDSIQETQYF. DNA for the CDR3: TGTGCCAGCAGGGGGGACAGCATCCAAGAGACCCAGTACTTC.

This clone is medium-sized within its sample. The chain links TRBV5-1 to TRBJ2-5; D is unresolved. The CDR3 covers 12 residues. The germline V gene has CDR1 SGHRS and CDR2 YFSETQ. Trimming pared 0 bases from V and 1 base from J, leaving 1 base between. The CDR3 DNA is TGCGCCAGCAGCTTGGGCCAAGAGACCCAGTACTTC. Translating gives CASSLGQETQYF. The variable domain in full, with the rest retrieved from reference TRBV5-1 and TRBJ2-5, is KAGVTQTPRYLIKTRGQQVTLSCSPISGHRSVSWYQQTPGQGLQFLFEYFSETQRNKGNFPGRFSGRQFSNSRSEMNVSTLELGDSALYLCASSLGQETQYFGPGTRLLVL.

The genes are TRBV9 and TRBJ2-3, with D maybe TRBD2 (5 bases). The CDR3 is 14 amino acids. The germline gives CDR1 SGDLS, CDR2 YYNGEE. The V end lost 5 bases, the J end lost 3 bases, and 13 bases lay between the germline ends. CDR3 coding DNA: TGTGCCAGCAGTCGACTGGACTTAACAGATACGCAGTATTTT. Protein: CASSRLDLTDTQYF.

This clone was counted between two and nine times. This sequence joins TRBV7-8 and TRBJ2-3, with TRBD1 identical over 7 bases. Germline lookup yields CDR1 SGHVS and CDR2 FQNEAQ. This CDR3 region has 16 residues. Germline trimming cut 5 bases from V and 4 bases from J; bases unmatched to any gene: 12. The CDR3 loop reads CASSINIRQGADTQYF. In DNA, the CDR3 is TGTGCCAGCAGCATTAACATTCGTCAGGGGGCAGATACGCAGTATTTT.

This clone was observed once. This chain joins TRBV24-1 and TRBJ2-1; no firm D call. V lost 1 base, J lost 6 bases, and 9 bases lay in between. The CDR3 runs 14 residues. Germline values: CDR1 KGHDR, CDR2 SFDVKD. The CDR3 DNA reads TGTGCCACCAGTGATTTCCCCTTCAGCAATGAGCAGTTCTTC. It yields the protein CATSDFPFSNEQFF.